This TCR beta chain stems from a study of cytomegalovirus exposure and HLA in healthy donors. The CDR3 contains 16 residues. From germline, CDR1 is LGHNA and CDR2 YSLEER. Each donor's status was that of a healthy bone marrow donor. On this clone itself: The antigen is unknown. The germline gene is not matched at one end of the junction; a read error may be the cause.

Study conclusions and caveats: Certain sequence variants were highly shared and formed a cluster, and this cluster was likely a sequencing artifact. The majority of CMV-associated TCR beta chains were reported as apparently HLA-restricted in a later analysis. Follow-up analysis later connected one missense variant in DCLRE1C with trimming of TCR beta V- and J-genes.

PCR used 60 Vbeta primers and 13 Jbeta primers. TCRdb's copy holds only in-frame clones and misses some; the assay was immunoSEQ multiplex PCR. This table holds roughly 100,000 clones, 69% found once. The V call is TRBV4-3, the J call TRBJ1-5, with unresolved D. This sequence originates from a man aged 25-40 years in good health and CMV-seronegative. Material: PBMCs. The CDR3 loop reads CASSQDNQISNHPQHF. The CDR3, as DNA: TGCGCCAGCAGCCAAGATAACCAGATTAGCAATCATCCCCAGCATTTT.